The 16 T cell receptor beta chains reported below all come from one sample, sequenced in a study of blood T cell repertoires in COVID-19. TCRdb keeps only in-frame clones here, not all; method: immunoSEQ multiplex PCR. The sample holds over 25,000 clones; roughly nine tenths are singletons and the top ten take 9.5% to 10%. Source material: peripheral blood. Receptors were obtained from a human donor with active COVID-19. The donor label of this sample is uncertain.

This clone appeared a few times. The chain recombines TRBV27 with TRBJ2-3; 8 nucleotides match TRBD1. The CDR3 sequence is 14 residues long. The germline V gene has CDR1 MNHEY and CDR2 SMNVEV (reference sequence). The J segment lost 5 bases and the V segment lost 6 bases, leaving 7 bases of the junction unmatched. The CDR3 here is CASSDRGGGDTQYF. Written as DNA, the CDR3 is TGTGCCAGCAGCGACAGGGGTGGGGGAGATACGCAGTATTTT.

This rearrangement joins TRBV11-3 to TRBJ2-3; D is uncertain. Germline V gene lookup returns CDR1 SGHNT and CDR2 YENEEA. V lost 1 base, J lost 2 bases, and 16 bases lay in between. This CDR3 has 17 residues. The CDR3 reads CASSLGVVALSTDTQYF. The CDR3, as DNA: TGTGCCAGCAGCTTAGGGGTGGTAGCCCTTTCCACAGATACGCAGTATTTT.

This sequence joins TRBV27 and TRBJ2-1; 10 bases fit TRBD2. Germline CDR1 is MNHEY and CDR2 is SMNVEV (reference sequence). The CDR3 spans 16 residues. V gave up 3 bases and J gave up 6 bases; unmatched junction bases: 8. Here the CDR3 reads CASSFSSGRVGNEQFF. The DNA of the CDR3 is TGTGCCAGCAGTTTCTCTAGCGGGAGAGTAGGCAATGAGCAGTTCTTC.

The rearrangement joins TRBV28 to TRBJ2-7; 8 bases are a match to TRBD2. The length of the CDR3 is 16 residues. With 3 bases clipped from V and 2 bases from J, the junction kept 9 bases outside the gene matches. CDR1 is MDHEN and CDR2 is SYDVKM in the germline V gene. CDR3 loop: CASSFTGREAAYEQYF. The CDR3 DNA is TGTGCCAGCAGTTTCACTGGGCGGGAGGCGGCCTACGAGCAGTACTTC.

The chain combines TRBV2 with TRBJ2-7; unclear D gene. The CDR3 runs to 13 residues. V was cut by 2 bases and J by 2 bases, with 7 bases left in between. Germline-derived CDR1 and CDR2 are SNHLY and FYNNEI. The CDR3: CASSESVPYEQYF. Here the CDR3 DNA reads TGTGCCAGCAGTGAATCGGTCCCCTACGAGCAGTACTTC.

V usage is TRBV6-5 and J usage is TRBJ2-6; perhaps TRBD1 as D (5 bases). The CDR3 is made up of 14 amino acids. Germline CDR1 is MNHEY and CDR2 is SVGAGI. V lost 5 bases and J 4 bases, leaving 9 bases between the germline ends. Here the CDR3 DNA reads TGTGCCAGCAGTCCGTGGGGCGGGGCCAACGTCCTGACTTTC. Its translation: CASSPWGGANVLTF.

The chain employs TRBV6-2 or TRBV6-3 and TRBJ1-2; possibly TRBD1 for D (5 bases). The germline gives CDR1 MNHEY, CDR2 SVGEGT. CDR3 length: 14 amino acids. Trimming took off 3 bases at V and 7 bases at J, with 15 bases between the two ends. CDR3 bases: TGTGCCAGCAGTTATCTGGGGGGTGCGATTGGCTACACCTTC. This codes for CASSYLGGAIGYTF.

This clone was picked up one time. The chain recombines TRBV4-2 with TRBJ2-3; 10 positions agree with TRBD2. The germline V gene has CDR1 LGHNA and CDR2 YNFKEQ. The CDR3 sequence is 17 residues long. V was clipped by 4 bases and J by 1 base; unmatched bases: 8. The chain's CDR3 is CASSLSPGTSGTDTQYF. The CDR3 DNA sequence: TGTGCCAGCAGCCTCTCCCCCGGGACTAGCGGCACAGATACGCAGTATTTT.

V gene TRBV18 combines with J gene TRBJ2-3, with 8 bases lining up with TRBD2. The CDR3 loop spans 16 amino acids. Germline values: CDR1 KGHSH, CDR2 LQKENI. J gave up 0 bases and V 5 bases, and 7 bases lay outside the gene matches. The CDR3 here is CASSDGAGGSTDTQYF. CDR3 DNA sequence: TGTGCCAGCTCAGACGGCGCGGGGGGCAGCACAGATACGCAGTATTTT. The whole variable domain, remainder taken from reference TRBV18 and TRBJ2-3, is NAGVMQNPRHLVRRRGQEARLRCSPMKGHSHVYWYRQLPEEGLKFMVYLQKENIIDESGMPKERFSAEFPKEGPSILRIQQVVRGDSAAYFCASSDGAGGSTDTQYFGPGTRLTVL.

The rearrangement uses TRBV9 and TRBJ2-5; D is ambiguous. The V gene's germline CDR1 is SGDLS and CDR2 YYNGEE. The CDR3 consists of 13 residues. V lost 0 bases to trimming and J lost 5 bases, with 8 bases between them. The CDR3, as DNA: TGTGCCAGCAGCGTAGGCGAACGGGAGACCCAGTACTTC. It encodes CASSVGERETQYF.

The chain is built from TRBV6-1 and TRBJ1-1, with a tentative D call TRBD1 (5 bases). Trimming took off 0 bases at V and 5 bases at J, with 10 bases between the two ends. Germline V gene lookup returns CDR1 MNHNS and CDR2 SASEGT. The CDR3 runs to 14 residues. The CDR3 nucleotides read TGTGCCAGCAGTGAAGCTCGCGGGGCGACTGAAGCTTTCTTT. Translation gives CASSEARGATEAFF.

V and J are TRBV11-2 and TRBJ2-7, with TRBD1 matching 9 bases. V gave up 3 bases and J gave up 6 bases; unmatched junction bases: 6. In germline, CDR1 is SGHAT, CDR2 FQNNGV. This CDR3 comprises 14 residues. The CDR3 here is CASSLGTGFREQYF. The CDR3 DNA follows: TGTGCCAGCAGCTTGGGGACAGGGTTCCGCGAGCAGTACTTC.

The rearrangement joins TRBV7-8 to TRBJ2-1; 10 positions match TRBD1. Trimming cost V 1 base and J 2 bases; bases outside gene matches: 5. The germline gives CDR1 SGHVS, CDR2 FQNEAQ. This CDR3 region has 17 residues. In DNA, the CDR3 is TGTGCCAGCAGCTTAGTCCCGGGACAGGGGACCTACAATGAGCAGTTCTTC. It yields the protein CASSLVPGQGTYNEQFF.

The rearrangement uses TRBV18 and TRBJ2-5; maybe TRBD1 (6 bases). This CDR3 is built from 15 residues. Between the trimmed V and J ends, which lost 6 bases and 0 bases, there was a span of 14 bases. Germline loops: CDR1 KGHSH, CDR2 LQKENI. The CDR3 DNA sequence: TGTGCCAGCTCCCCCAACAGGGTTAACCAAGAGACCCAGTACTTC. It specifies CASSPNRVNQETQYF.

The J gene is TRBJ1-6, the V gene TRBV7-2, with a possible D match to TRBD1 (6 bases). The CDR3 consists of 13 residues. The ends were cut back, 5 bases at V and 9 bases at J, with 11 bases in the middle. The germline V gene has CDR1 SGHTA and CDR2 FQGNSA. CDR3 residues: CASSPGGISPLHF. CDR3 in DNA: TGTGCCAGCAGCCCTGGGGGCATTTCACCCCTCCACTTT.

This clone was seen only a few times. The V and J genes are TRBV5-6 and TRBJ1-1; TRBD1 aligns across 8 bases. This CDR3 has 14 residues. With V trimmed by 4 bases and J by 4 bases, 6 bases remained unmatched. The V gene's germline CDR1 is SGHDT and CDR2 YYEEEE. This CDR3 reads CASSRDRWGTEAFF. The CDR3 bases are TGTGCCAGCAGCCGGGACAGGTGGGGCACTGAAGCTTTCTTT.